The 14 T cell receptor beta chains presented below share a single source sample, sequenced in a study of human T cells and chemical hapten exposure. TCRdb called the RACE reads again in MiXCR, with one record for every CDR3 protein. Of some 84,000 distinct CDR3 sequences in the sample, under 11% were seen once. Time point noted: patch test 2, 6 weeks after DPC sensitization. Regarding treatment: therapeutic diphenylcyclopropenone sensitization with weekly scalp DPC. The sequences come from whole blood, collected in connection with sensitization to the hapten diphenylcyclopropenone (DPC). The receptors were sampled from a woman aged 50 to 65 with alopecia areata. Some clones in this sample may be carry-over from other donors' samples.

The table lists this clonotype with many counts. This sequence joins TRBV12-3 or TRBV12-4 and TRBJ1-6, with no clear D. V lost 0 bases and J 5 bases, leaving 8 bases between the germline ends. There are 15 residues in the CDR3. DNA of the CDR3: TGTGCCAGCAGTTTAGCGAAACAGCATAATTCACCCCTCCACTTT. This encodes CASSLAKQHNSPLHF.

This clonotype was recorded at least ten times. This chain joins TRBV20-1 and TRBJ2-1, with D perhaps matching TRBD2 (6 bases). Deletions cut 6 bases from V and 4 bases from J, with 16 bases between. Germline-derived CDR1 and CDR2 are DFQATT and SNEGSKA (reference sequence). This CDR3 region has 14 residues. The CDR3 coding sequence is TGCAGTGCGGGGGGACCATCGGGATACAATGAGCAGTTCTTC. Protein sequence: CSAGGPSGYNEQFF.

V usage is TRBV18 and J usage is TRBJ1-5; 8 bases align to TRBD1. The trim removed 6 bases at V and 0 bases at J, leaving 4 bases unmatched. This CDR3 comprises 15 residues. Germline V gene data show CDR1 as KGHSH and CDR2 as LQKENI. The DNA for the CDR3 is TGTGCCAGCTCCCGGACAGGGTCTAGCAATCAGCCCCAGCATTTT. Protein: CASSRTGSSNQPQHF.

This clonotype was seen only a few times. V gene TRBV28 combines with J gene TRBJ2-7; D perhaps matches TRBD1 (5 bases). CDR1 is MDHEN and CDR2 is SYDVKM in the germline V gene. Trimming pared 6 bases from V and 7 bases from J, leaving 22 bases between. The CDR3 contains 15 residues. CDR3 region: CASSQASVGKGEQYF. The CDR3 coding sequence is TGTGCCAGCAGCCAAGCCTCCGTTGGAAAGGGGGAGCAGTACTTC.

This clonotype was recorded many times. The rearrangement links TRBV7-9 to TRBJ1-2; no reliable D call. V was clipped by 2 bases and J by 3 bases, with 10 bases between them. The CDR3 loop spans 14 amino acids. Looked up from germline, CDR1 is SEHNR and CDR2 is FQNEAQ (reference sequence). This chain's CDR3 is CASSLRASDYGYTF. CDR3 nucleotides: TGTGCCAGCAGCTTAAGGGCTTCAGACTATGGCTACACCTTC.

This clonotype was detected ten times or more. V gene TRBV23-1 combines with J gene TRBJ1-6; 10 bases line up with TRBD1. TRBV23-1 is noted as an ORF with a role that remains uncertain. The trim removed 3 bases at V and 0 bases at J, leaving 8 bases unmatched. This CDR3 comprises 19 residues. This CDR3 reads CASSHHGTGESSYNSPLHF. The CDR3 region has the DNA TGCGCCAGCAGTCACCACGGGACAGGGGAAAGCTCCTATAATTCACCCCTCCACTTT.

This clonotype showed up many times. The chain employs TRBV10-3 and TRBJ2-2; TRBD2 agrees at 10 bases. CDR3 length: 16 residues. CDR1 and CDR2 (germline): ENHRY, SYGVKD. With V trimmed by 8 bases and J by 4 bases, 10 bases remained unmatched. This CDR3 is CAIGIAGGLGTGELFF. The CDR3 bases are TGTGCCATCGGGATAGCGGGAGGACTTGGCACCGGGGAGCTGTTTTTT.

This clonotype was recorded a few times. V is TRBV7-8 and J is TRBJ1-1; D may be TRBD1 (6 bases). The CDR3 extends over 14 amino acids. CDR1 and CDR2 (germline): SGHVS, FQNEAQ. The V and J ends lost 1 base and 5 bases respectively, with 11 bases between them. The CDR3 here is CASSLDRGRTEAFF. For the CDR3, the DNA is TGTGCCAGCAGCTTAGATCGGGGGCGGACTGAAGCTTTCTTT.

The chain has TRBV18 and TRBJ1-3, with D perhaps matching TRBD1 (5 bases). V was trimmed by 3 bases and J by 0 bases, leaving 12 bases between them. The CDR3 is made up of 16 amino acids. Germline values: CDR1 KGHSH, CDR2 LQKENI. The CDR3 protein is CASSPGTQFSGNTIYF. CDR3 DNA sequence: TGTGCCAGCTCACCTGGGACTCAATTCTCTGGAAACACCATATATTTT. Complete variable domain (other parts from reference TRBV18 and TRBJ1-3): NAGVMQNPRHLVRRRGQEARLRCSPMKGHSHVYWYRQLPEEGLKFMVYLQKENIIDESGMPKERFSAEFPKEGPSILRIQQVVRGDSAAYFCASSPGTQFSGNTIYFGEGSWLTVV.

This clonotype was seen only a few times. The rearrangement uses TRBV2 and TRBJ2-3; perhaps TRBD2 as D (6 bases). Germline-derived CDR1 and CDR2 are SNHLY and FYNNEI. This CDR3 has 13 residues. The V end lost 4 bases, the J end lost 10 bases, and 15 bases lay between the germline ends. The CDR3: CASSVRELASQYF. The CDR3 DNA is TGTGCCAGCAGTGTTCGGGAGTTAGCGTCGCAGTATTTT.

The rearrangement links TRBV6-1 to TRBJ2-1, with D possibly TRBD1 on 6 matching bases. The CDR3 runs 15 residues. Germline CDR1 MNHNS, CDR2 SASEGT. V lost 4 bases to trimming and J lost 7 bases, with 17 bases between them. CDR3 coding DNA: TGTGCCAGCAGTGGCGGCAGGGGCCCCATGAATGAGCAGTTCTTC. Translating gives CASSGGRGPMNEQFF.

This clonotype was counted ten times or more. The J gene is TRBJ2-5, the V gene TRBV6-5, with D maybe TRBD1 (6 bases). This CDR3 is 12 amino acids long. Germline lookup yields CDR1 MNHEY and CDR2 SVGAGI. Trimming cost V 3 bases and J 7 bases, with 9 bases left between them. Here the CDR3 reads CASSYSRGTQYF. CDR3 nucleotide sequence: TGTGCCAGCAGTTATTCCAGGGGGACCCAGTACTTC.

This clonotype was seen more than once but under ten times. The V and J genes are TRBV5-5 and TRBJ2-3; unclear D gene. V lost 0 bases, J lost 4 bases, and 9 bases lay in between. Germline lookup yields CDR1 SGHKS and CDR2 YYEKEE (reference sequence). The CDR3 is 14 residues long. CDR3 amino acids: CASSLVGRPDTQYF. In nucleotides, the CDR3 is TGTGCCAGCAGCTTGGTCGGACGCCCAGATACGCAGTATTTT. The full variable domain, completed using reference TRBV5-5 and TRBJ2-3, is DAGVTQSPTHLIKTRGQQVTLRCSPISGHKSVSWYQQVLGQGPQFIFQYYEKEERGRGNFPDRFSARQFPNYSSELNVNALLLGDSALYLCASSLVGRPDTQYFGPGTRLTVL.

Many counts were recorded for this clonotype. This chain connects TRBV11-2 to TRBJ2-7; D uncertain. CDR1 is SGHAT and CDR2 is FQNNGV in the germline V gene. The ends were cut back, 4 bases at V and 3 bases at J, with 7 bases in the middle. The CDR3 runs to 12 residues. This chain's CDR3 is CASSSGYYEQYF. CDR3 coding DNA: TGTGCCAGCAGCTCCGGGTACTACGAGCAGTACTTC. The full variable domain, with the rest looked up from reference TRBV11-2 and TRBJ2-7, is EAGVAQSPRYKIIEKRQSVAFWCNPISGHATLYWYQQILGQGPKLLIQFQNNGVVDDSQLPKDRFSAERLKGVDSTLKIQPAKLEDSAVYLCASSSGYYEQYFGPGTRLTVT.